These T cell receptor beta chains were read from a single sample in a study of cytomegalovirus exposure and HLA in healthy donors. Using immunoSEQ multiplex PCR, the repertoire was profiled, and TCRdb retains in-frame clones only, with some absent. The data hold roughly 100,000 clones, with around two thirds observed a single time. The sample was PBMCs. The source is a man aged 30 to 45 in good health and CMV-seropositive. CDR3s include the opening cysteine and the closing phenylalanine or tryptophan. Each record gives: V gene, J gene, D gene, CDR3 length, CDR3 DNA, CDR3 protein. A D gene is named only where the DNA matches it firmly.

v_call: TRBV28; j_call: TRBJ2-1; d_call: TRBD1; cdr3_length: 14; cdr3_nt: TGTGCCAGCAGTTACCGGGACAGGGTCAATGAGCAGTTCTTC; cdr3_aa: CASSYRDRVNEQFF
v_call: TRBV19; j_call: TRBJ2-6; d_call: -; cdr3_length: 16; cdr3_nt: TGTGCCAGTAGTCCTGGGGTCAGGGCTGGGGCCAACGTCCTGACTTTC; cdr3_aa: CASSPGVRAGANVLTF
v_call: TRBV6-5; j_call: TRBJ2-7; d_call: TRBD1; cdr3_length: 15; cdr3_nt: TGTGCCAGCAGGATCCGGGACAGGGGCTACTACGAGCAGTACTTC; cdr3_aa: CASRIRDRGYYEQYF
v_call: TRBV5-4; j_call: TRBJ2-2; d_call: TRBD1; cdr3_length: 13; cdr3_nt: TGTGCCAGCAGCCCAGGACAGGGCCGGGAGCTGTTTTTT; cdr3_aa: CASSPGQGRELFF
v_call: TRBV10-3; j_call: TRBJ2-7; d_call: TRBD1; cdr3_length: 15; cdr3_nt: TGTGCCATCAGTGGTTTGGGACAGGGGGCCTACGAGCAGTACTTC; cdr3_aa: CAISGLGQGAYEQYF
v_call: TRBV6-5; j_call: TRBJ1-1; d_call: -; cdr3_length: 14; cdr3_nt: TGTGCCAGCACCTCCCCAGGTGGGAACACTGAAGCTTTCTTT; cdr3_aa: CASTSPGGNTEAFF
v_call: TRBV12-5; j_call: TRBJ2-7; d_call: -; cdr3_length: 13; cdr3_nt: TGTGCTAGTGGCCTATATAGCTCCTACGAGCAGTACTTC; cdr3_aa: CASGLYSSYEQYF
v_call: TRBV6-5; j_call: TRBJ1-6; d_call: -; cdr3_length: 13; cdr3_nt: TGTGCCAGCAGTTACGGGGGGGATTCACCCCTCCACTTT; cdr3_aa: CASSYGGDSPLHF
v_call: TRBV29-1; j_call: TRBJ1-5; d_call: -; cdr3_length: 13; cdr3_nt: TGCAGCGCCGGGGGAACAGTCAATCAGCCCCAGCATTTT; cdr3_aa: CSAGGTVNQPQHF
v_call: TRBV7-2; j_call: TRBJ2-3; d_call: -; cdr3_length: 15; cdr3_nt: TGTGCCAGCAGCTTAGCCTTTGGACTACCCGATACGCAGTATTTT; cdr3_aa: CASSLAFGLPDTQYF
v_call: TRBV5-6; j_call: TRBJ2-5; d_call: TRBD2; cdr3_length: 16; cdr3_nt: TGTGCCAGCAGCTTGTGGGCGGGGGGTCCTCAAGAGACCCAGTACTTC; cdr3_aa: CASSLWAGGPQETQYF
v_call: TRBV6-5; j_call: TRBJ2-7; d_call: TRBD2; cdr3_length: 15; cdr3_nt: TGTGCCAGCAGTTACACTAGCGGAGTCTCCTACGAGCAGTACTTC; cdr3_aa: CASSYTSGVSYEQYF
v_call: TRBV27; j_call: TRBJ2-5; d_call: TRBD1; cdr3_length: 17; cdr3_nt: TGTGCCAGCAGTCCGTCACCCGGGACAGGGATCGGAGAGACCCAGTACTTC; cdr3_aa: CASSPSPGTGIGETQYF
v_call: TRBV2; j_call: TRBJ1-1; d_call: -; cdr3_length: 13; cdr3_nt: TGTGCCAGCAGTGAGGAGGGTCCGATGGGAGCTTTCTTT; cdr3_aa: CASSEEGPMGAFF
v_call: TRBV5-4; j_call: TRBJ2-1; d_call: -; cdr3_length: 14; cdr3_nt: TGTGCCAGCAGCTCGCGGGCTGGCTTCAATGAGCAGTTCTTC; cdr3_aa: CASSSRAGFNEQFF
v_call: TRBV6-1; j_call: TRBJ2-3; d_call: TRBD2; cdr3_length: 14; cdr3_nt: TGTGCCAGCAGGCGCGGGGGGGCCGAGGATACGCAGTATTTT; cdr3_aa: CASRRGGAEDTQYF
v_call: TRBV19; j_call: TRBJ1-5; d_call: -; cdr3_length: 16; cdr3_nt: TGTGCCAGTAGTATATTAGGAGGGGATAGCAATCAGCCCCAGCATTTT; cdr3_aa: CASSILGGDSNQPQHF
v_call: TRBV9; j_call: TRBJ1-1; d_call: -; cdr3_length: 14; cdr3_nt: TGTGCCAGCAGCGTAGTTGGAGGAAGAACTGAAGCTTTCTTT; cdr3_aa: CASSVVGGRTEAFF
v_call: TRBV19; j_call: TRBJ2-2; d_call: TRBD2; cdr3_length: 14; cdr3_nt: TGTGCCAGTAGTATGGAGCGGGGGGTTAGGGAGCTGTTTTTT; cdr3_aa: CASSMERGVRELFF
v_call: TRBV7-8; j_call: TRBJ2-1; d_call: -; cdr3_length: 14; cdr3_nt: TGTGCCAGCAGCCCTAGGCGGGTTTGGGATGAGCAGTTCTTC; cdr3_aa: CASSPRRVWDEQFF